This passage covers 20 T cell receptor beta chains from one sample sequenced in a study of tumor-infiltrating lymphocytes in oesophageal squamous cell carcinoma. TCRdb called the PCR reads again in MiXCR, with one record for every CDR3 protein. The data hold approximately 20,000 distinct CDR3 sequences, with 40% observed a single time. The sequencing input was blood. The receptors were sampled from a male donor with esophageal squamous cell carcinoma.

This clonotype was recorded many times. This chain connects TRBV5-1 to TRBJ1-1; 10 positions match TRBD1. Per the germline V gene, CDR1 is SGHRS and CDR2 is YFSETQ. The V and J ends lost 1 base and 6 bases, in that order; junction bases with no gene match: 3. This CDR3 comprises 14 residues. For the CDR3, the DNA is TGCGCCAGCAGCTTGCTCGGGACAGGGGCTGAAGCTTTCTTT. Its translation is CASSLLGTGAEAFF.

This clonotype was picked up many times. The genes are TRBV5-1 and TRBJ2-3; 11 nucleotides match TRBD2. After removal of 0 bases from V and 5 bases from J, the junction contained 5 bases not matched to a gene. This CDR3 has 16 residues. Germline V gene lookup returns CDR1 SGHRS and CDR2 YFSETQ. The CDR3 DNA reads as TGCGCCAGCAGCTTGGGGGGCCTAGCGGGAGGAGATACGCAGTATTTT. This gives the protein CASSLGGLAGGDTQYF.

For this clonotype: The CDR3 does not end in the conserved phenylalanine or tryptophan, so this is likely a read error. The DNA is left out, because the CDR3 cannot be placed on it with certainty; the CDR3 is given as TCRdb lists it. V is TRBV10-1 and J is TRBJ2-3; no check of the table's D call, TRBD2, against the DNA was made. The germline V gene has CDR1 WNHNN and CDR2 SYGVQD (reference sequence). A total of 17 residues make up the CDR3, ends included. CDR3 region: CASSESGDSERTIRSIL.

This clonotype was recorded many times. The chain carries TRBV5-1 and TRBJ1-2; 9 bases match TRBD1. The V segment lost 3 bases and the J segment 5 bases; nucleotides outside the gene matches: 2. CDR1 and CDR2 (germline): SGHRS, YFSETQ. This CDR3 spans 13 amino acids. The CDR3 spells CASSWGQGYGYTF. The CDR3 nucleotides are TGCGCCAGCAGCTGGGGACAGGGTTATGGCTACACCTTC.

The chain links TRBV28 to TRBJ2-7; D assignment may be TRBD1 or TRBD2 (5 bases each). CDR1 and CDR2 (germline): MDHEN, SYDVKM. Trimming took 1 base from V and 0 from J, leaving 13 bases between them. CDR3 length equals 16 residues. The CDR3 bases are TGTGCCAGCAGTTTATCGTTAGCCGGGACCTCCTACGAGCAGTACTTC. Amino acids: CASSLSLAGTSYEQYF.

This clonotype showed up just a few times. Since no conserved phenylalanine or tryptophan closes the CDR3, a read error is the likely cause. The DNA is omitted, as the CDR3 cannot be located on it reliably, and the CDR3 follows TCRdb's listing. This rearrangement joins TRBV7-9 to TRBJ2-5; the table's D gene call, TRBD1, was not cross checked with the DNA. CDR1 SEHNR and CDR2 FQNEAQ come from the germline V gene (reference sequence). The CDR3 extends over 17 residues, inclusive of both ends. The CDR3 loop is CASSLNGQGYGGYTFGS.

This clonotype is labeled as medium-sized (0.01 to 0.1%). This sequence joins TRBV11-2 and TRBJ2-3; weak D call: TRBD1 (5 bases). The CDR3 consists of 13 residues. The V gene's germline CDR1 is SGHAT and CDR2 FQNNGV. V was clipped by 5 bases and J by 4 bases, with 10 bases between them. CDR3 nucleotide sequence: TGTGCCAGCAGCAAGGGGTGGGCAGATACGCAGTATTTT. This translates into CASSKGWADTQYF.

This clonotype was recorded at least ten times. A much larger clone differs by one base, so this may be a read error. The CDR3 DNA is TGTGCCAGCAGTTTATCGTCCTTCGACAGGGGGTATCGGAATGAGCAGTACTTC. Its translation is CASSLSSFDRGYRNEQYF. This chain uses TRBV27 with TRBJ2-5; 9 nucleotides agree with TRBD1. The CDR3 consists of 18 residues. Germline V gene lookup returns CDR1 MNHEY and CDR2 SMNVEV (reference sequence). V dropped 0 bases and J dropped 11; count of bases not matched to a gene: 19.

This clonotype was counted a few times. The rearrangement joins TRBV7-2 to TRBJ2-7; 8 nucleotides align to TRBD2. Per germline, CDR1 SGHTA and CDR2 FQGNSA. The CDR3 is 15 amino acids. Losses at the gene ends were 1 base for V and 3 bases for J; bases not matched to a gene: 5. CDR3 bases: TGTGCCAGCAGCTTAGGTAGCGGGGCCTACTACGAGCAGTACTTC. Its protein is CASSLGSGAYYEQYF. The entire variable domain, with the rest obtained from reference TRBV7-2 and TRBJ2-7, is as follows: GAGVSQSPSNKVTEKGKDVELRCDPISGHTALYWYRQSLGQGLEFLIYFQGNSAPDKSGLPSDRFSAERTGGSVSTLTIQRTQQEDSAVYLCASSLGSGAYYEQYFGPGTRLTVT.

This clonotype was found many times. The DNA for the CDR3 is TGTGCCAGCAGTTTATCACAGGGGGCTGAGCACACAGATACGCAGTATTTT. As protein: CASSLSQGAEHTDTQYF. The rearrangement uses TRBV27 and TRBJ2-3; 9 nucleotides match TRBD1. Germline V gene sequence: CDR1 MNHEY, CDR2 SMNVEV (reference sequence). V was pared by 0 bases and J by 2 bases, with 6 bases of the junction left unmatched. The CDR3 contains 17 residues.

The chain combines TRBV5-3 with TRBJ2-5; TRBD2 aligns across 9 bases. TRBV5-3 is recorded as an ORF, its role being uncertain. J gave up 5 bases and V 0 bases, and 14 bases lay outside the gene matches. CDR3 length equals 18 residues. In DNA form, the CDR3 reads TGTGCCAGAAGCTTGGCGGCGGGAGGGCCCTCGTGTGTGGAGACCCAGTACTTC. Its translation is CARSLAAGGPSCVETQYF.

The sample holds many counts of this clonotype. A read error may be the cause here, since a much bigger clone is one base away. The V call is TRBV28, the J call TRBJ2-5; unclear D gene. This CDR3 has 14 amino acids. The V end lost 4 bases, the J end lost 11 bases, and 20 bases lay between the germline ends. Per the germline V gene, CDR1 is MDHEN and CDR2 is SYDVKM. This chain's CDR3 is CASSSPLLDNEQYF. The DNA for the CDR3 is TGTGCCAGCAGTTCCCCACTACTCGACAATGAGCAGTACTTC.

This chain joins TRBV12-3 or TRBV12-4 and TRBJ2-4; D not certain. The J call could be wrong; TRBJ2-5 is a better fit for the DNA end. This CDR3 has 13 residues. The CDR3 sequence: CASSLVGLETQYF. CDR3 in DNA: TGTGCCAGCAGTTTAGTAGGGTTAGAGACCCAGTACTTC.

Ten or more counts support this clonotype. Written as DNA, the CDR3 is TGTGCCAGCAGCTCCCTACAAGGTGTTGGGGATTCTCAGCCCCAGCATTTT. Protein product: CASSSLQGVGDSQPQHF. V usage is TRBV28 and J usage is TRBJ1-5; D call uncertain. In germline, CDR1 is MDHEN, CDR2 SYDVKM. V lost 6 bases and J 6 bases, leaving 24 bases between the germline ends. This CDR3 is built from 17 residues.

The table lists this clonotype with many counts. V usage is TRBV6-6 and J usage is TRBJ2-7, with TRBD1 matching 10 bases. The CDR3 has 15 residues. Germline loops: CDR1 MNHNY, CDR2 SVGAGI (reference sequence). V shed 0 bases, J shed 7 bases, and the junction held 6 bases outside the gene matches. DNA of the CDR3: TGTGCCAGCAGTTACTCGTTGACAGGGGGCTATGAGCAGTACTTC. Translated, it gives CASSYSLTGGYEQYF.

The chain combines TRBV7-9 with TRBJ2-3; 11 bases fit TRBD1. The better agreement between TRBJ2-7 and the DNA end casts doubt on the J call. The CDR3 is 14 residues long. Germline-derived CDR1 and CDR2 are SEHNR and FQNEAQ (reference sequence). CDR3: CASSPGQGASEQYF. CDR3 sequence (DNA): TGTGCCAGCAGCCCAGGACAGGGGGCCTCCGAGCAGTACTTC.

This clonotype was recorded at least ten times. V gene TRBV24-1 combines with J gene TRBJ2-7; 7 bases line up with TRBD2. CDR3 length: 17 amino acids. CDR1 and CDR2 (germline): KGHDR, SFDVKD. The V gene end was trimmed by 2 bases and the J gene end by 3 bases; junction bases not matched to a gene: 12. CDR3 sequence (DNA): TGTGCCACCAGTGATTCGGGAGAAAGCGGGATGTTCTACGAGCAGTACTTC. This sequence encodes CATSDSGESGMFYEQYF.

The chain employs TRBV24-1 and TRBJ2-1; 9 nucleotides agree with TRBD1. The J call may be in error: the DNA end matches TRBJ2-4 better. Germline assignment: CDR1 KGHDR and CDR2 SFDVKD. CDR3 length: 14 residues. For the CDR3, the DNA is TGTGCCACCAGTGATCCGGGACAGGGACTCATTCAGTACTTC. Translation: CATSDPGQGLIQYF.

The chain carries TRBV28 and TRBJ2-1; 9 bases are a match to TRBD2. CDR1 MDHEN and CDR2 SYDVKM come from the germline V gene. This CDR3 is built from 15 residues. After removal of 1 base from V and 8 bases from J, the junction contained 6 bases not matched to a gene. CDR3 loop: CASSLLAGGFDEQFF. Written as DNA, the CDR3 is TGTGCCAGCAGTTTATTGGCGGGGGGGTTCGATGAGCAGTTCTTC.

The chain combines TRBV11-3 with TRBJ2-5; 7 bases fit TRBD1. The V gene's germline CDR1 is SGHNT and CDR2 YENEEA. CDR3 length equals 15 residues. V was clipped by 1 base and J by 11 bases; unmatched bases: 13. CDR3 coding DNA: TGTGCCAGCAGCTTAGCCGGGACAGCCTACAATGAGCAGTACTTC. Its translation is CASSLAGTAYNEQYF.